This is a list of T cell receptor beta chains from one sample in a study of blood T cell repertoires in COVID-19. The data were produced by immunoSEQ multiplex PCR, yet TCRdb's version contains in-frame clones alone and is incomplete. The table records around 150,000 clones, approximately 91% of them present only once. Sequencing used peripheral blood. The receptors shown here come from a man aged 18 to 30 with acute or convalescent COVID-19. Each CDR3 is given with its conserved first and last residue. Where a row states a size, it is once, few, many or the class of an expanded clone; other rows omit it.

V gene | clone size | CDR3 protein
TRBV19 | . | CASSIGTVYEQYF
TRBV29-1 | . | CSVENRDTYEQYF
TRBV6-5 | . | CASRGTGIEAFF
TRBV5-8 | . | CASSTRGLASYNEQFF
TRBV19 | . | CASSIEGQGTYEQYF
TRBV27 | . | CASSRDRGPHYNEQFF
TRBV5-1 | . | CASSLEGALYEQYF
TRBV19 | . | CASSLGQGIHEQFF
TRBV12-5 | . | CASGLDLPPKRDHSYNEQFF
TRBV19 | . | CASSTQAGEVYEQYF
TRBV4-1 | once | CASSQDGSGSLGQPQHF
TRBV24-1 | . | CATSGPGRDAGYTF
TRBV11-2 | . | CASRWTSGGPVGANVLTF
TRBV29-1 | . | CSSWTSGGDNEQFF
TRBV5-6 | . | CASSTRTGFRETQYF
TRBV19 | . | CASSDSYEQYF
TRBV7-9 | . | CASSFDRAGNQPQHF
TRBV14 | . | CASSQEETTIDRVGQPQHF
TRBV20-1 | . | CSASTGGDRIYSTEAFF
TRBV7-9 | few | CASSSLTRQEPNYGYTF
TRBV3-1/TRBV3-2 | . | CASSQPVSSGRDNEQFF
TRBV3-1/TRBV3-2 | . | CASSLRTEDTQYF
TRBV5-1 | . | CASSLTGRDTEAFF
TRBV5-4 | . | CASSWTDNTDTQYF
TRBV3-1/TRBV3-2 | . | CASSPSGYEQYF
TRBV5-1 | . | CASSLGQGDAEAFF
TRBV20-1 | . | CSARGTGLSSYNEQFF
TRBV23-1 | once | CASSQPPPGYGYTF
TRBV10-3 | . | CAISLSSPGFTEAFF
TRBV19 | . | CASSLRTPRDTGELFF
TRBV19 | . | CASSGYTIYF
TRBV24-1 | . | CATSGTSGRSETQYF
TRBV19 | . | CASRPFPGGTAGDSYEQYF
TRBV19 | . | CASSMGRTEANEKLFF
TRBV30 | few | CAWSRGDYQPQHF
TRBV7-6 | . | CASSSPWVDNNEQFF
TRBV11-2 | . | CASSPPLRSGANVLTF
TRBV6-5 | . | CASSYSRGSNQPQHF
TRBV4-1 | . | CASSQVTSGFPYEQYF
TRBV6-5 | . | CASSLQGNYGYTF
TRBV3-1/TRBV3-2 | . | CASNLRDNEQFF
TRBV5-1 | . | CASSLGLGNEQFF
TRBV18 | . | CASSPAERNYGYTF
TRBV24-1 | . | CATSDAGRGTGELFF
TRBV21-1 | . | CASSPRGQGGRQGQPQHF
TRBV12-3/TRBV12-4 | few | CASRKTGYYGYTF
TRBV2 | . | CASSEWSEGEPQHF
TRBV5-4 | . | CASSLDRNYGYTF
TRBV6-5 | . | CASSWDREKGQPQHF
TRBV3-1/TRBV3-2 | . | CASSLRDRLNTEAFF
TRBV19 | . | CASTDTISGNTIYF
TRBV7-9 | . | CASSFTGTGGRGANEKLFF
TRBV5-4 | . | CASSLTGGSYNEQFF
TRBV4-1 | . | CASSQASGSTPPYEQYF